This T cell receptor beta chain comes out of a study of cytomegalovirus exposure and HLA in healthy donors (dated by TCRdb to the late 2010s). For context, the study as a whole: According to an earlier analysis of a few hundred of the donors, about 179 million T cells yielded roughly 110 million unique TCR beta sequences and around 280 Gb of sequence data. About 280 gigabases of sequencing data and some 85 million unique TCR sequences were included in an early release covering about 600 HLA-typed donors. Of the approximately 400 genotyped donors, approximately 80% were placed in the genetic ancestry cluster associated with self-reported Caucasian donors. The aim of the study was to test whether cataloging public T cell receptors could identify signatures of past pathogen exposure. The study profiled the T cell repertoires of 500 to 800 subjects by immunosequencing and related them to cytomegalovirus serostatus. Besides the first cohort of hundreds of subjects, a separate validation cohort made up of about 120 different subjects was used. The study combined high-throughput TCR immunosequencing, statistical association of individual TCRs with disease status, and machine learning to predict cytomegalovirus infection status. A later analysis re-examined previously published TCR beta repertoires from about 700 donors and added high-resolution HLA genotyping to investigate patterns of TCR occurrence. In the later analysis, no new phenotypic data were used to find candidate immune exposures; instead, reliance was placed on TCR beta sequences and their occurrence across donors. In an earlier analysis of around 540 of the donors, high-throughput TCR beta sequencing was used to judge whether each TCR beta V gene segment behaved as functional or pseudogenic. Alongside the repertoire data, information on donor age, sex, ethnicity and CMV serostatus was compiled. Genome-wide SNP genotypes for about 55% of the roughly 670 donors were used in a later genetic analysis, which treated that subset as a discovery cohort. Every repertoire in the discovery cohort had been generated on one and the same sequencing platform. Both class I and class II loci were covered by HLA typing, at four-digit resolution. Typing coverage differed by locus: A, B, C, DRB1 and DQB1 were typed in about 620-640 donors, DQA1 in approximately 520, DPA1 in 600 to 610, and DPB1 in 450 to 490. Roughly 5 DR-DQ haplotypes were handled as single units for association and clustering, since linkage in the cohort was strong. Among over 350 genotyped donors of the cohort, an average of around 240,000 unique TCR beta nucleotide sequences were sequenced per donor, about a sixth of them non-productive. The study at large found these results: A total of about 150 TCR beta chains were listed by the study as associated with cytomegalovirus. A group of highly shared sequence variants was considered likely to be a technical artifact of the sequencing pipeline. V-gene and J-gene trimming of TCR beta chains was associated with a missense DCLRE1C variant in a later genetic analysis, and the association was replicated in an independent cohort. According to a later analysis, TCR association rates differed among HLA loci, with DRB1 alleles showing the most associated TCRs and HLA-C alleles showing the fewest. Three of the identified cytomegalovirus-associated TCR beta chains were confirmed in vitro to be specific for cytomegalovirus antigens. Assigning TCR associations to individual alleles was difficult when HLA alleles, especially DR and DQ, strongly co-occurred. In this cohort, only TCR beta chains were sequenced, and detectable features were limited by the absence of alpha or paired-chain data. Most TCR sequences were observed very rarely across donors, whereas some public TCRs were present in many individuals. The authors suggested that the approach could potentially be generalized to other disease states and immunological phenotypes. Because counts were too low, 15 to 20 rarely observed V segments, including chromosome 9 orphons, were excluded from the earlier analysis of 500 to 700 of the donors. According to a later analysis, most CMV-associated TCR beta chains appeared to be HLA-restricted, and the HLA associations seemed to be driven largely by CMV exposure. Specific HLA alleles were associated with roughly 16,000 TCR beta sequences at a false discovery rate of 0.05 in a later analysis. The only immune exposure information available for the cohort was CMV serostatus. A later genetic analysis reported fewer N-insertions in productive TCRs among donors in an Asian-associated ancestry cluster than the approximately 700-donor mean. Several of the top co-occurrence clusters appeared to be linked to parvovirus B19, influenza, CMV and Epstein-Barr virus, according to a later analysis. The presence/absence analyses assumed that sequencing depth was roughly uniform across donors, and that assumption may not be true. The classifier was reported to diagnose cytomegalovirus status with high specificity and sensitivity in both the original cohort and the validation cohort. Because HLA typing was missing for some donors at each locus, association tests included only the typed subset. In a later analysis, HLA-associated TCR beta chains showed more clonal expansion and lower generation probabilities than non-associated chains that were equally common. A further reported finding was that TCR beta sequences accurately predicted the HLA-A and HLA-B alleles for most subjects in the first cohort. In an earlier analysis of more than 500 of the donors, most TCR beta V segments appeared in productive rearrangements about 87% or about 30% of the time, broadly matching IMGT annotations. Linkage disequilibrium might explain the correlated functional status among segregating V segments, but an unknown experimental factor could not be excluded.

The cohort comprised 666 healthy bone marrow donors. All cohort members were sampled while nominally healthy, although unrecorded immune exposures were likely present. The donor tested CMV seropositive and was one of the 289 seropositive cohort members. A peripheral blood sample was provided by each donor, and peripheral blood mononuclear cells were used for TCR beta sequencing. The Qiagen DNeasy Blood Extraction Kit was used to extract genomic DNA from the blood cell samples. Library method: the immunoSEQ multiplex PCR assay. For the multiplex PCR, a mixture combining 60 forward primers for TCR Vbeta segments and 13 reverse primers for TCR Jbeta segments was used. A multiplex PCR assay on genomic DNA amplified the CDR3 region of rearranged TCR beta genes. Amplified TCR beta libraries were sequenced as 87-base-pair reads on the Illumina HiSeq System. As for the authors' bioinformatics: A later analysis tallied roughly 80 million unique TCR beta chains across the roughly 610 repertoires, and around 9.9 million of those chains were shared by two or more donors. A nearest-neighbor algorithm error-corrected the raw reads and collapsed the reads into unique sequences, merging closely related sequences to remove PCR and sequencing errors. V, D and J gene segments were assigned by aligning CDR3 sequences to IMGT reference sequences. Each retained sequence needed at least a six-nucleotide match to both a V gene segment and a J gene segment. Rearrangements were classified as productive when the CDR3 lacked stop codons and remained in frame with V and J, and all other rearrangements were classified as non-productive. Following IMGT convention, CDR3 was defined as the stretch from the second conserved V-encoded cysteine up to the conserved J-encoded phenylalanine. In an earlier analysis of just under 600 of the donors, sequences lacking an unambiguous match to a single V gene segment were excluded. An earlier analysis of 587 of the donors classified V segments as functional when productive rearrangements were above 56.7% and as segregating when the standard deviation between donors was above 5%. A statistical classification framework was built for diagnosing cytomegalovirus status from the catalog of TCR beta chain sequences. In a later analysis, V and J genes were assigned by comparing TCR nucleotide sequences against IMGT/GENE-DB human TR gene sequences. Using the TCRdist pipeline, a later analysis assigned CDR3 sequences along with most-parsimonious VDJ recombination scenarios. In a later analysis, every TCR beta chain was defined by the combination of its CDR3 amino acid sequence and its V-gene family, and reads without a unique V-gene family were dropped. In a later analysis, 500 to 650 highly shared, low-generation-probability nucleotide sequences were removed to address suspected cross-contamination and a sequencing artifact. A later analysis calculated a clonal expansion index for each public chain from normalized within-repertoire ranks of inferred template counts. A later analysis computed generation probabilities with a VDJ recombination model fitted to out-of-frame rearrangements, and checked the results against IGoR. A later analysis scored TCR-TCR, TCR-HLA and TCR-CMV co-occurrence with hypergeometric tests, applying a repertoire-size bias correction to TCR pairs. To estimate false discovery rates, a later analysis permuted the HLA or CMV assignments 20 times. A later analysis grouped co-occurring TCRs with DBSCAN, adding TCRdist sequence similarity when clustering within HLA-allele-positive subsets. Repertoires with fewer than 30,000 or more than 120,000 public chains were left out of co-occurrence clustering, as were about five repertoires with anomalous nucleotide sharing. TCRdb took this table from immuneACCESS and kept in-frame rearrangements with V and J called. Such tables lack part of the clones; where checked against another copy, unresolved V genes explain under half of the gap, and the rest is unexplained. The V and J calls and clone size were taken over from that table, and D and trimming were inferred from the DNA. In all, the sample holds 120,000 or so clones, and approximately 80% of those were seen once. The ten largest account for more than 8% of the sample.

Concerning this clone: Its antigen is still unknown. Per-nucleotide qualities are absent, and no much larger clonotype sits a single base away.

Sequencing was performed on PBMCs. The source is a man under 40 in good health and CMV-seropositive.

CDR3 region: CASSLGVVATNEKLFF. The DNA reads as follows: TGCGCCAGCAGCTTGGGAGTAGTTGCAACTAATGAAAAACTGTTTTTT. The rearranged chain carries TRBV5-1 and TRBJ1-4; the D gene identity is not certain. V is shortened by 0 bases, J by 0 bases, and the region joining them spans 9 bases. From a lookup of the germline V gene, CDR1 and CDR2 are SGHRS and YFSETQ. The CDR3, cysteine through phenylalanine, is 16 amino acids long. Kept here is only the CDR3 DNA, which spans 48 bases and is read in frame from base 1. With all but the CDR3 taken from the reference TRBV5-1 and TRBJ1-4 genes, the full variable domain is: KAGVTQTPRYLIKTRGQQVTLSCSPISGHRSVSWYQQTPGQGLQFLFEYFSETQRNKGNFPGRFSGRQFSNSRSEMNVSTLELGDSALYLCASSLGVVATNEKLFFGSGTQLSVL.